One and the same sample provided the 32 T cell receptor beta chains below, sequenced in a study of beta chain features in type 1 diabetes. General observations from the study: Type 1 diabetes patients showed a moderate but significant shortening of TCRB CDR3s in all four CD4+ subsets.

Sequenced material consisted of expressed TCRB transcripts (all of the isolated RNA was reverse transcribed). The data were produced by immunoSEQ multiplex PCR, yet TCRdb's version contains in-frame clones alone and is incomplete. The sample comprises a few hundred thousand clones, around an eighth of which are singletons, and about 0.015% rests with the top ten. No cognate antigen is known for these TCRs. The source material was naive CD4+ T cells from blood. The receptor source for this set is a woman between 18 and 29 years old with type 1 diabetes.

This clone was observed a handful of times. The V and J genes are TRBV7-7 and TRBJ2-1; maybe TRBD2 (6 bases). This CDR3 contains 13 residues. Germline V CDR1 and CDR2: SSHAT, FNYEAQ (reference sequence). V was cut by 1 base and J by 9 bases, with 10 bases left in between. The CDR3 DNA follows: TGTGCCAGCAGCTTAGAGGCGGGAAGTGAGCAGTTCTTC. It yields the protein CASSLEAGSEQFF.

The V gene is TRBV18, the J gene TRBJ2-7; the match to TRBD1 covers 11 bases. The germline CDR1 and CDR2 sequences are KGHSH and LQKENI. With V trimmed by 4 bases and J by 4 bases, 3 bases remained unmatched. The CDR3 runs 14 residues. The DNA for the CDR3 is TGTGCCAGCTCACTAGGGACAGGGGGATACGAGCAGTACTTC. Translation gives CASSLGTGGYEQYF.

This chain links TRBV27 with TRBJ2-7, with 10 positions matching TRBD2. Germline V gene sequence: CDR1 MNHEY, CDR2 SMNVEV (reference sequence). Trimming at V came to 2 bases and at J to 3 bases, leaving 4 bases not matched to a gene. This CDR3 region has 15 residues. CDR3 bases: TGTGCCAGCAGTTTACGACTAGCGGGCCACTACGAGCAGTACGTC. It codes for CASSLRLAGHYEQYV.

This clone turned up a few times. V gene TRBV5-1 combines with J gene TRBJ2-5; D not certain. The CDR3 has 14 amino acids. Trimming left V 0 bases short and J 4 bases short, with 10 bases between. In germline, CDR1 is SGHRS, CDR2 YFSETQ. The CDR3 spells CASSLGQTVETQYF. The CDR3, as DNA: TGCGCCAGCAGCTTGGGACAAACGGTAGAGACCCAGTACTTC.

The J gene is TRBJ1-2, the V gene TRBV6-5; 8 bases line up with TRBD1. Trimming at V came to 0 bases and at J to 7 bases, leaving 7 bases not matched to a gene. CDR3 length: 15 residues. The germline V gene has CDR1 MNHEY and CDR2 SVGAGI. The CDR3 sequence is CASSYSPLQGGGYTF. CDR3 sequence (DNA): TGTGCCAGCAGTTACTCTCCGTTACAGGGGGGTGGCTACACCTTC.

A note on this clone: This same CDR3 is encoded by further DNA sequences in the sample. The rearrangement joins TRBV6-5 to TRBJ2-1, with 10 bases matching TRBD2. Germline V CDR1 and CDR2: MNHEY, SVGAGI. The CDR3 totals 14 residues. Trimming at V came to 2 bases and at J to 8 bases, leaving 3 bases not matched to a gene. The CDR3 loop is CASSYLLAGDEQFF. The CDR3 DNA reads TGTGCCAGCAGTTACCTTCTAGCGGGAGATGAGCAGTTCTTC.

Only a few counts were recorded for this clone. The rearrangement links TRBV7-3 to TRBJ1-1; possibly TRBD1 for D (6 bases). Germline lookup yields CDR1 SGHTA and CDR2 FQGTGA. The V gene lost 2 bases and the J gene lost 4 bases, with 11 bases spanning the gap. The CDR3 runs to 14 residues. The CDR3 nucleotides are TGTGCCAGCAGCTTAGGACAGCCGGGCACTGAAGCTTTCTTT. Its translation: CASSLGQPGTEAFF.

Comments on this clone: The sample contains more than one DNA sequence encoding this CDR3. The CDR3 nucleotides are TGTGCCATCAGCGACAGGGTACAAGAGACCCAGTACTTC. Translation gives CAISDRVQETQYF. This chain links TRBV10-3 with TRBJ2-5, with 7 bases that match TRBD1. CDR1 and CDR2 (germline): ENHRY, SYGVKD. V trimming: 6 bases; J trimming: 2 bases; junction bases outside the gene matches: 3. The CDR3 consists of 13 residues.

The V call is TRBV6-1, the J call TRBJ2-5; D not certain. The germline V gene has CDR1 MNHNS and CDR2 SASEGT. The CDR3 extends over 14 amino acids. V dropped 3 bases and J dropped 4 bases, with 12 bases sitting between them. The CDR3 DNA reads TGTGCCAGCAGTGATCCCATATTCGGAGAGACCCAGTACTTC. Protein product: CASSDPIFGETQYF.

The rearrangement uses TRBV9 and TRBJ2-2; TRBD1 matches 12 bases. V dropped 3 bases and J dropped 5; count of bases not matched to a gene: 14. The CDR3 has 19 residues. Germline loops: CDR1 SGDLS, CDR2 YYNGEE. The CDR3 DNA reads as TGTGCCAGCAGCGACCTGGGACAGGGGGCTTGGACTAGGACCGGGGAGCTGTTTTTT. This encodes CASSDLGQGAWTRTGELFF.

This sequence joins TRBV5-4 and TRBJ2-5; 10 bases map to TRBD2. CDR1 SGHNT and CDR2 YYREEE come from the germline V gene (reference sequence). The CDR3 contains 13 residues. Losses at the gene ends were 4 bases for V and 5 bases for J; bases not matched to a gene: 2. The chain's CDR3 is CASSPTSGETQYF. CDR3 bases: TGTGCCAGCAGCCCGACTAGCGGGGAGACCCAGTACTTC.

This clone was detected only a few times. The chain employs TRBV6-5 and TRBJ1-1, with TRBD1 as a possible D gene (5 bases). The germline V gene has CDR1 MNHEY and CDR2 SVGAGI. The CDR3 sequence is 13 residues long. Trimming cost V 1 base and J 6 bases, with 9 bases left between them. CDR3 in amino acids: CASSYLGVAEAFF. The CDR3 DNA reads as TGTGCCAGCAGTTACTTAGGGGTCGCTGAAGCTTTCTTT.

The chain couples TRBV27 to TRBJ1-5; tentatively, D is TRBD1 (6 bases). V was pared by 7 bases and J by 0 bases, with 16 bases between. Looked up from germline, CDR1 is MNHEY and CDR2 is SMNVEV (reference sequence). The CDR3 covers 16 residues. CDR3 in DNA: TGTGCCAGCACCAACGACAGGACTTATAGCAATCAGCCCCAGCATTTT. It yields the protein CASTNDRTYSNQPQHF.

The CDR3 spells CASSSRDRATDTQYF. The DNA for the CDR3 is TGTGCCAGCAGCAGCCGGGACAGGGCTACAGATACGCAGTATTTT. The J gene is TRBJ2-3, the V gene TRBV27; 9 bases are shared with TRBD1. The J segment lost 3 bases and the V segment lost 6 bases, leaving 7 bases of the junction unmatched. Germline CDR1 is MNHEY and CDR2 is SMNVEV (reference sequence). The CDR3 spans 15 residues.

Here the CDR3 DNA reads TGTGCCAGCAGCCAAGCGCTAGCGGGTCGCACAGATACGCAGTATTTT. As protein: CASSQALAGRTDTQYF. The rearrangement links TRBV14 to TRBJ2-3; TRBD2 agrees at 8 bases. CDR1 and CDR2 (germline): SGHDN, FVKESK. J lost 1 base, V lost 1 base, and 4 bases had no gene match. The CDR3 is 16 residues long.

This clone has just a few counts. J is TRBJ2-1 and V is TRBV28, with 13 bases matching TRBD2. Germline assignment: CDR1 MDHEN and CDR2 SYDVKM. J gave up 0 bases and V 3 bases, and 20 bases lay outside the gene matches. The CDR3 runs to 23 residues. CDR3 DNA: TGTGCCAGCAGTTTTTGGACAGGGCGGACTAGCGGGAGTAGCCGGGGCTCCTACAATGAGCAGTTCTTC. This translates into CASSFWTGRTSGSSRGSYNEQFF. The whole variable domain, filled in from reference TRBV28 and TRBJ2-1, reads DVKVTQSSRYLVKRTGEKVFLECVQDMDHENMFWYRQDPGLGLRLIYFSYDVKMKEKGDIPEGYSVSREKKERFSLILESASTNQTSMYLCASSFWTGRTSGSSRGSYNEQFFGPGTRLTVL.

The V gene is TRBV6-6, the J gene TRBJ2-7, with D perhaps matching TRBD2 (6 bases). In germline, CDR1 is MNHNY, CDR2 SVGAGI (reference sequence). This CDR3 has 13 residues. The ends were cut back, 6 bases at V and 3 bases at J, with 12 bases in the middle. The CDR3 sequence is CASSRGTVYEQYV. CDR3 bases: TGTGCCAGCAGCCGCGGGACGGTCTACGAGCAGTACGTC.

The chain is built from TRBV7-9 and TRBJ2-7; D is possibly TRBD2 (5 bases). Between the trimmed V and J ends, which lost 1 base and 1 base, there was a span of 11 bases. Germline V CDR1 and CDR2: SEHNR, FQNEAQ (reference sequence). The length of the CDR3 is 15 residues. CDR3 sequence (DNA): TGTGCCAGCAGCTTAGACGGGGTACCTTCCTACGAGCAGTACTTC. Its translation is CASSLDGVPSYEQYF.

CDR3: CASSYSTSGAYEQYF. Here the CDR3 DNA reads TGTGCCAGCAGTTACTCGACTAGCGGGGCCTACGAGCAGTACTTC. The V gene is TRBV6-5, the J gene TRBJ2-7; TRBD2 matches 11 bases. This CDR3 spans 15 amino acids. The germline V gene encodes CDR1 MNHEY and CDR2 SVGAGI. Trimming removed 0 bases from V and 2 bases from J; junction bases left unmatched: 0.

The J gene is TRBJ2-5, the V gene TRBV29-1; 8 bases are shared with TRBD1. This CDR3 has 13 residues. The germline V gene has CDR1 SQVTM and CDR2 ANQGSEA. V shed 8 bases, J shed 1 base, and the junction held 6 bases outside the gene matches. This CDR3 is CSLTDRAQETQYF. CDR3 sequence (DNA): TGCAGCTTAACGGACAGGGCCCAAGAGACCCAGTACTTC.

The rearrangement joins TRBV27 to TRBJ2-1, with D maybe TRBD2 (6 bases). Looked up from germline, CDR1 is MNHEY and CDR2 is SMNVEV (reference sequence). The CDR3 has 14 amino acids. V was clipped by 6 bases and J by 8 bases, with 17 bases between them. The CDR3 DNA sequence: TGTGCCAGCAGCCATAAGACTAGTCGCGATGAGCAGTTCTTC. This codes for CASSHKTSRDEQFF.

The rearrangement joins TRBV19 to TRBJ1-5; 8 bases line up with TRBD1. The length of the CDR3 is 13 residues. J was trimmed by 4 bases and V by 11 bases; bases with no gene match: 7. CDR1 is LNHDA, CDR2 SQIVND, per germline (reference sequence). The DNA for the CDR3 is TGTGCCTGCTCGGACAGGGTGAATCAGCCCCAGCATTTT. Protein sequence: CACSDRVNQPQHF.

This clone was seen more than once but under ten times. The V and J genes are TRBV19 and TRBJ2-7, with 8 nucleotides matching TRBD2. J was trimmed by 6 bases and V by 7 bases; bases with no gene match: 11. Germline lookup yields CDR1 LNHDA and CDR2 SQIVND (reference sequence). CDR3 length: 14 residues. CDR3 nucleotide sequence: TGTGCCAGTACCCACCTCGGGGGGGGAAGCGAGCAGTACTTC. Residues: CASTHLGGGSEQYF.

The sample holds a few counts of this clone. The chain combines TRBV2 with TRBJ2-1, with 7 bases that match TRBD2. Losses at the gene ends were 3 bases for V and 2 bases for J; bases not matched to a gene: 1. CDR1 SNHLY and CDR2 FYNNEI come from the germline V gene. CDR3 size: 14 residues. CDR3: CASSELAAYNEQFF. The CDR3 nucleotides are TGTGCCAGCAGTGAGCTAGCGGCCTACAATGAGCAGTTCTTC. Together with reference TRBV2 and TRBJ2-1, the CDR3 gives the full variable domain: EPEVTQTPSHQVTQMGQEVILRCVPISNHLYFYWYRQILGQKVEFLVSFYNNEISEKSEIFDDQFSVERPDGSNFTLKIRSTKLEDSAMYFCASSELAAYNEQFFGPGTRLTVL.

V is TRBV2 and J is TRBJ1-2; TRBD1 matches 7 bases. The CDR3 is made up of 13 amino acids. The ends lost 5 bases at V and 5 bases at J; junction bases unmatched: 5. The germline V gene encodes CDR1 SNHLY and CDR2 FYNNEI. Here the CDR3 DNA reads TGTGCCAGCAGTCTAGACAGGGATTATGGCTACACCTTC. Translation gives CASSLDRDYGYTF.

The J gene is TRBJ1-2, the V gene TRBV6-6; D is perhaps TRBD1 (6 bases). Germline assignment: CDR1 MNHNY and CDR2 SVGAGI (reference sequence). The length of the CDR3 is 14 residues. The V and J ends lost 5 bases and 7 bases respectively, with 17 bases between them. DNA of the CDR3: TGTGCCAGCAGTATAACTATACAGGGCTCTGGCTACACCTTC. Its translation is CASSITIQGSGYTF.

The chain employs TRBV27 and TRBJ2-1; TRBD2 aligns across 7 bases. V shed 3 bases and J 6 bases; nucleotides not matched to a gene: 8. CDR3 length: 15 amino acids. Looked up from germline, CDR1 is MNHEY and CDR2 is SMNVEV (reference sequence). CDR3: CASSLGRTRVNEQFF. CDR3 in DNA: TGTGCCAGCAGTTTGGGGCGGACTAGGGTCAATGAGCAGTTCTTC.

This clone was seen only a few times. The chain recombines TRBV18 with TRBJ1-2, with D possibly TRBD1 on 6 matching bases. The V and J ends lost 10 bases and 8 bases respectively, with 20 bases between them. This CDR3 comprises 13 residues. The germline V gene encodes CDR1 KGHSH and CDR2 LQKENI. The CDR3 reads CATRTALAMGYTF. The CDR3 DNA sequence: TGTGCCACCCGGACAGCCCTGGCTATGGGCTACACCTTC.

The CDR3 spells CASSLEGTKTNEQFF. The CDR3 bases are TGCGCCAGCAGCTTGGAAGGGACTAAAACCAATGAGCAGTTCTTC. The V and J genes are TRBV5-1 and TRBJ2-1; 7 nucleotides line up with TRBD2. The CDR3 runs 15 residues. Germline assignment: CDR1 SGHRS and CDR2 YFSETQ. Trimming cost V 0 bases and J 6 bases; bases outside gene matches: 6.

This chain links TRBV25-1 with TRBJ1-2, with 9 positions matching TRBD1. This CDR3 contains 15 residues. CDR1 is MGHDK and CDR2 is SYGVNS in the germline V gene. Germline trimming cut 1 base from V and 5 bases from J; bases unmatched to any gene: 5. The CDR3 coding sequence is TGTGCCAGCAGTGAATCGGGACAGGGATGGTATGGCTACACCTTC. Translating it yields CASSESGQGWYGYTF.

The J gene is TRBJ2-3, the V gene TRBV6-1; possibly TRBD1 for D (5 bases). This CDR3 has 13 amino acids. Germline assignment: CDR1 MNHNS and CDR2 SASEGT. The ends were cut back, 0 bases at V and 14 bases at J, with 15 bases in the middle. In nucleotides, the CDR3 is TGTGCCAGCAGTGAAGCCGCAGGGATCACTCCGTATTTT. Encoded protein: CASSEAAGITPYF.

The chain combines TRBV2 with TRBJ2-1, with 13 bases fitting TRBD2. Germline loops: CDR1 SNHLY, CDR2 FYNNEI. The CDR3 is 14 amino acids. J gave up 9 bases and V 9 bases, and 8 bases lay outside the gene matches. The CDR3 bases are TGTGCCAGATCATCCGGGACTAGCGGGATTGAGCAGTTCTTC. Its protein product is CARSSGTSGIEQFF.